This TCR beta chain is from a study of regulatory T cells in long-lasting Graves disease. Arm-PCR of CDR3 regions and iRepertoire HTBI primers were the basis on which TCR beta libraries were built. TCRdb reanalysed the multiplex PCR reads using MiXCR and keeps one entry per CDR3 protein. Altogether some 330,000 distinct CDR3 sequences are present, about 12% being singletons, with the ten largest covering under 20%. CDR1 SGHAT and CDR2 FQNNGV come from the germline V gene. Trimming removed 0 bases at V and 8 bases at J, with 19 bases between. CDR3 length equals 16 residues. Specified time point: newly diagnosed GD, antithyroid drugs for less than 3 months. RNA isolated from PBMCs was used to make the TCR library. This clonotype was seen many times. These data also featured in a second study, about T cells in Graves' hyperthyroidism and ophthalmopathy.

Specimen: peripheral blood mononuclear cells (PBMCs), collected at new diagnosis, from a patient treated with antithyroid drugs. The clonotype was recovered from a woman in her late teens or twenties with Graves disease. The genes are TRBV11-2 and TRBJ1-1; a possible D gene is TRBD1 (5 bases). CDR3 bases: TGTGCCAGCAGCTTAGATGGGGCGTTCTCGCCCACGGAAGCTTTCTTT. This encodes CASSLDGAFSPTEAFF.